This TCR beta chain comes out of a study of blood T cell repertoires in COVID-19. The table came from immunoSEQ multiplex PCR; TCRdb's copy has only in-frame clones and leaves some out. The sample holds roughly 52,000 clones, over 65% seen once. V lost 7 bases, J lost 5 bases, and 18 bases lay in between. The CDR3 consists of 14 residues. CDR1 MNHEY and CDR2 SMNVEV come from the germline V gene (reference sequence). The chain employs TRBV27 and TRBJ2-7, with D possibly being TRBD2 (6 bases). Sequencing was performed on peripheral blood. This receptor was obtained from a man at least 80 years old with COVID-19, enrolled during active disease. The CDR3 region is CASTSLRGPHEQYF. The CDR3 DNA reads TGTGCCAGCACATCCCTGCGGGGCCCCCACGAGCAGTACTTC.